This is a list of T cell receptor beta chains from one sample in a study of shared clonotypes between healthy human individuals. The protocol was immunoSEQ multiplex PCR, while the TCRdb copy is restricted to in-frame clones and leaves out a portion. The data contain fewer than 3 million clones, around 92% of them singletons. The sequencing sample was made of naive CD4+ T cells from PBMCs. Every receptor here comes from a man aged 18 to 29 in good health. Some clones in this sample may be carry-over from other donors' samples. Each CDR3 is given with its conserved first and last residue. A D gene is named only where the DNA matches it firmly. Expanded clones get a size class; other rows say once, few or many, or leave the size out.

J gene: TRBJ2-3; V gene: TRBV5-1; D gene: .; clone size: .; CDR3 length: 15; CDR3 protein: CASSLASRPTDTQYF; CDR3 DNA: TGCGCCAGCAGCTTGGCTTCCAGGCCCACAGATACGCAGTATTTT
J gene: TRBJ2-7; V gene: TRBV4-2; D gene: .; clone size: .; CDR3 length: 15; CDR3 protein: CASSPEGDEAYEQYF; CDR3 DNA: TGTGCCAGCAGCCCGGAAGGCGATGAGGCCTACGAGCAGTACTTC
J gene: TRBJ1-1; V gene: TRBV4-3; D gene: TRBD1; clone size: .; CDR3 length: 13; CDR3 protein: CASSQDWDSKAFF; CDR3 DNA: TGCGCCAGCAGCCAAGATTGGGACAGCAAAGCTTTCTTT
J gene: TRBJ2-1; V gene: TRBV5-1; D gene: TRBD2; clone size: .; CDR3 length: 15; CDR3 protein: CASSLEGGRSNEQFF; CDR3 DNA: TGCGCCAGCAGCTTGGAAGGCGGGAGGAGCAATGAGCAGTTCTTC
J gene: TRBJ1-4; V gene: TRBV2; D gene: TRBD1; clone size: once; CDR3 length: 14; CDR3 protein: CASSGDRAREKLFF; CDR3 DNA: TGTGCCAGCAGCGGGGACAGGGCAAGGGAAAAACTGTTTTTT
J gene: TRBJ1-2; V gene: TRBV21-1; D gene: .; clone size: .; CDR3 length: 9; CDR3 protein: CPGGRGYTF; CDR3 DNA: TGCCCGGGAGGACGCGGCTACACCTTC
J gene: TRBJ2-2; V gene: TRBV28; D gene: .; clone size: .; CDR3 length: 14; CDR3 protein: CASSLRHPSGELFF; CDR3 DNA: TGTGCCAGCAGTTTACGGCACCCATCCGGGGAGCTGTTTTTT
J gene: TRBJ1-1; V gene: TRBV7-2; D gene: .; clone size: .; CDR3 length: 15; CDR3 protein: CASSLAGAVNTEAFF; CDR3 DNA: TGTGCCAGCAGCTTAGCTGGGGCAGTGAACACTGAAGCTTTCTTT
J gene: TRBJ1-5; V gene: TRBV5-6; D gene: .; clone size: .; CDR3 length: 13; CDR3 protein: CASSLSRNQPQHF; CDR3 DNA: TGTGCCAGCAGCTTGAGTCGCAATCAGCCCCAGCATTTT
J gene: TRBJ1-1; V gene: TRBV5-1; D gene: TRBD1; clone size: .; CDR3 length: 13; CDR3 protein: CASSRIRGHEAFF; CDR3 DNA: TGCGCCAGCAGCCGTATAAGGGGGCATGAAGCTTTCTTT
J gene: TRBJ2-7; V gene: TRBV5-1; D gene: TRBD2; clone size: once; CDR3 length: 14; CDR3 protein: CASSVSGGGIEQYF; CDR3 DNA: TGCGCCAGCAGCGTATCGGGAGGGGGTATCGAGCAGTACTTC
J gene: TRBJ1-2; V gene: TRBV5-1; D gene: .; clone size: .; CDR3 length: 16; CDR3 protein: CASSSDPGTSPYGYTF; CDR3 DNA: TGCGCCAGCAGCTCGGACCCCGGGACATCTCCCTATGGCTACACCTTC
J gene: TRBJ2-2; V gene: TRBV7-9; D gene: .; clone size: .; CDR3 length: 15; CDR3 protein: CASSSSGTNTGELFF; CDR3 DNA: TGTGCCAGCAGCTCGTCCGGGACAAACACCGGGGAGCTGTTTTTT
J gene: TRBJ1-5; V gene: TRBV19; D gene: .; clone size: .; CDR3 length: 12; CDR3 protein: CASSMGGQPQHF; CDR3 DNA: TGTGCCAGTAGTATGGGGGGTCAGCCCCAGCATTTT
J gene: TRBJ1-1; V gene: TRBV9; D gene: TRBD1; clone size: .; CDR3 length: 16; CDR3 protein: CASSGQGAVRNTEAFF; CDR3 DNA: TGTGCCAGCAGCGGACAGGGGGCGGTAAGGAACACTGAAGCTTTCTTT
J gene: TRBJ2-2; V gene: TRBV19; D gene: .; clone size: .; CDR3 length: 11; CDR3 protein: CASSRAGELFF; CDR3 DNA: TGTGCCAGTAGTAGGGCCGGGGAGCTGTTTTTT
J gene: TRBJ2-5; V gene: TRBV7-3; D gene: .; clone size: .; CDR3 length: 13; CDR3 protein: CASSALWGETQYF; CDR3 DNA: TGTGCCAGCAGCGCACTTTGGGGGGAGACCCAGTACTTC
J gene: TRBJ2-5; V gene: TRBV5-1; D gene: TRBD2; clone size: .; CDR3 length: 15; CDR3 protein: CASSLGAGVGETQYF; CDR3 DNA: TGCGCCAGCAGCTTGGGGGCGGGAGTGGGAGAGACCCAGTACTTC
J gene: TRBJ2-7; V gene: TRBV27; D gene: .; clone size: once; CDR3 length: 15; CDR3 protein: CASRAGAVTSYEQYF; CDR3 DNA: TGTGCCAGCAGGGCCGGGGCAGTAACGTCCTACGAGCAGTACTTC
J gene: TRBJ2-3; V gene: TRBV30; D gene: .; clone size: .; CDR3 length: 12; CDR3 protein: CARLGPPDTQYF; CDR3 DNA: TGTGCCCGACTAGGGCCCCCAGATACGCAGTATTTT
J gene: TRBJ1-2; V gene: TRBV7-9; D gene: .; clone size: once; CDR3 length: 14; CDR3 protein: CASSLGRTNYGYTF; CDR3 DNA: TGTGCCAGCAGCTTAGGTCGGACTAACTATGGCTACACCTTC
J gene: TRBJ2-7; V gene: TRBV15; D gene: .; clone size: .; CDR3 length: 16; CDR3 protein: CATSRDAGQPAYEQYF; CDR3 DNA: TGTGCCACCAGCAGAGATGCGGGACAGCCCGCCTACGAGCAGTACTTC
J gene: TRBJ2-1; V gene: TRBV19; D gene: TRBD2; clone size: .; CDR3 length: 16; CDR3 protein: CASSWSPAGAFNEQFF; CDR3 DNA: TGTGCCAGTAGTTGGTCCCCAGCGGGAGCCTTCAATGAGCAGTTCTTC
J gene: TRBJ1-2; V gene: TRBV18; D gene: .; clone size: .; CDR3 length: 13; CDR3 protein: CASSQDLARGYTF; CDR3 DNA: TGTGCCAGCTCACAGGACTTAGCTCGAGGCTACACCTTC
J gene: TRBJ1-1; V gene: TRBV30; D gene: .; clone size: .; CDR3 length: 11; CDR3 protein: CAWSMNTEAFF; CDR3 DNA: TGTGCCTGGTCGATGAACACTGAAGCTTTCTTT
J gene: TRBJ2-7; V gene: TRBV27; D gene: .; clone size: .; CDR3 length: 13; CDR3 protein: CASPDLLSYEQYF; CDR3 DNA: TGTGCCAGCCCGGATCTTCTCTCCTACGAGCAGTACTTC
J gene: TRBJ1-5; V gene: TRBV18; D gene: TRBD1; clone size: .; CDR3 length: 16; CDR3 protein: CASSERPGGGNQPQHF; CDR3 DNA: TGTGCCAGCTCCGAGAGGCCAGGGGGCGGCAATCAGCCCCAGCATTTT
J gene: TRBJ2-1; V gene: TRBV5-1; D gene: TRBD2; clone size: .; CDR3 length: 16; CDR3 protein: CASSLEGLAGVGEQFF; CDR3 DNA: TGCGCCAGCAGCTTGGAGGGACTAGCGGGAGTCGGGGAGCAGTTCTTC
J gene: TRBJ1-5; V gene: TRBV7-2; D gene: TRBD1; clone size: .; CDR3 length: 14; CDR3 protein: CASSYRDRGQPQHF; CDR3 DNA: TGTGCCAGCAGCTACCGGGACAGGGGACAGCCCCAGCATTTT
J gene: TRBJ2-2; V gene: TRBV5-1; D gene: .; clone size: .; CDR3 length: 15; CDR3 protein: CASSSGQGGTGELFF; CDR3 DNA: TGCGCCAGCAGCTCCGGACAGGGAGGGACCGGGGAGCTGTTTTTT
J gene: TRBJ2-5; V gene: TRBV10-1; D gene: TRBD2; clone size: .; CDR3 length: 15; CDR3 protein: CASSEGGGAQETQYF; CDR3 DNA: TGCGCCAGCAGTGAGGGGGGGGGAGCCCAAGAGACCCAGTACTTC
J gene: TRBJ2-5; V gene: TRBV6-5; D gene: TRBD2; clone size: once; CDR3 length: 15; CDR3 protein: CASSYSPSGKETQYF; CDR3 DNA: TGTGCCAGCAGTTACTCGCCTAGCGGGAAGGAGACCCAGTACTTC
J gene: TRBJ1-5; V gene: TRBV9; D gene: .; clone size: few; CDR3 length: 16; CDR3 protein: CASSARAGGADQPQHF; CDR3 DNA: TGTGCCAGCAGCGCCCGAGCGGGGGGCGCAGATCAGCCCCAGCATTTT
J gene: TRBJ1-1; V gene: TRBV28; D gene: TRBD1; clone size: once; CDR3 length: 13; CDR3 protein: CASSLRQGPEAFF; CDR3 DNA: TGTGCCAGCAGCCTACGACAGGGCCCTGAAGCTTTCTTT
J gene: TRBJ1-5; V gene: TRBV7-3; D gene: .; clone size: .; CDR3 length: 13; CDR3 protein: CASSQGDNQPQHF; CDR3 DNA: TGTGCCAGCAGCCAAGGGGACAATCAGCCCCAGCATTTT
J gene: TRBJ2-4; V gene: TRBV9; D gene: .; clone size: .; CDR3 length: 15; CDR3 protein: CASSLPLDGKNIQYF; CDR3 DNA: TGTGCCAGCAGCCTCCCTCTGGACGGCAAAAACATTCAGTACTTC
J gene: TRBJ2-1; V gene: TRBV12-5; D gene: TRBD2; clone size: .; CDR3 length: 16; CDR3 protein: CASGLFRTSGYNEQFF; CDR3 DNA: TGTGCTAGTGGTTTGTTCAGGACTAGCGGATACAATGAGCAGTTCTTC
J gene: TRBJ2-7; V gene: TRBV14; D gene: .; clone size: .; CDR3 length: 16; CDR3 protein: CASSYRRTGFSYEQYF; CDR3 DNA: TGTGCCAGCAGCTACCGAAGAACAGGGTTCTCCTACGAGCAGTACTTC
J gene: TRBJ1-1; V gene: TRBV5-4; D gene: TRBD1; clone size: .; CDR3 length: 16; CDR3 protein: CASSRRDRAPNTEAFF; CDR3 DNA: TGTGCCAGCAGCCGACGGGACAGGGCGCCTAACACTGAAGCTTTCTTT
J gene: TRBJ2-5; V gene: TRBV18; D gene: .; clone size: .; CDR3 length: 15; CDR3 protein: CASSPQTGDQETQYF; CDR3 DNA: TGTGCCAGCTCACCACAGACAGGAGACCAAGAGACCCAGTACTTC
J gene: TRBJ2-7; V gene: TRBV28; D gene: .; clone size: .; CDR3 length: 9; CDR3 protein: CASSWTVYF; CDR3 DNA: TGTGCCAGCAGTTGGACAGTTTACTTC
J gene: TRBJ1-2; V gene: TRBV14; D gene: TRBD1; clone size: .; CDR3 length: 16; CDR3 protein: CASSQEAQQGTDGYTF; CDR3 DNA: TGTGCCAGCAGCCAAGAGGCACAACAGGGGACGGATGGCTACACCTTC
J gene: TRBJ1-6; V gene: TRBV28; D gene: .; clone size: .; CDR3 length: 16; CDR3 protein: CASSLAGSSYNSPLHF; CDR3 DNA: TGTGCCAGCAGTTTGGCCGGGAGCTCCTATAATTCACCCCTCCACTTT
J gene: TRBJ1-4; V gene: TRBV5-1; D gene: .; clone size: .; CDR3 length: 14; CDR3 protein: CASSLMGTNEKLFF; CDR3 DNA: TGCGCCAGCAGCTTGATGGGAACTAATGAAAAACTGTTTTTT
J gene: TRBJ2-7; V gene: TRBV4-2; D gene: TRBD2; clone size: once; CDR3 length: 17; CDR3 protein: CASSQDQAGLESYEQYF; CDR3 DNA: TGTGCCAGCAGCCAAGATCAGGCGGGACTAGAGTCCTACGAGCAGTACTTC
J gene: TRBJ2-3; V gene: TRBV7-9; D gene: .; clone size: .; CDR3 length: 14; CDR3 protein: CASTPGSATDTQYF; CDR3 DNA: TGTGCCAGCACCCCAGGGTCGGCCACAGATACGCAGTATTTT
J gene: TRBJ2-7; V gene: TRBV19; D gene: .; clone size: once; CDR3 length: 15; CDR3 protein: CASKRDRWSSYEQYF; CDR3 DNA: TGTGCCAGTAAAAGAGACCGTTGGAGCTCCTACGAGCAGTACTTC
J gene: TRBJ1-1; V gene: TRBV19; D gene: .; clone size: .; CDR3 length: 15; CDR3 protein: CASSMAGTTNTEAFF; CDR3 DNA: TGTGCCAGTAGTATGGCTGGGACTACGAACACTGAAGCTTTCTTT
J gene: TRBJ2-7; V gene: TRBV27; D gene: .; clone size: .; CDR3 length: 16; CDR3 protein: CASSLMLGGPLDEQYF; CDR3 DNA: TGTGCCAGCAGCCTGATGCTGGGGGGGCCCTTGGACGAGCAGTACTTC